A single sample is the source of the 31 T cell receptor beta chains below, sequenced in a study of cytomegalovirus exposure and HLA in healthy donors. Sequenced by immunoSEQ multiplex PCR; TCRdb stores in-frame clones only, minus some. The sample shows more than 85,000 clones, around nine tenths of them seen only once. The sequenced sample was PBMCs. The receptor source for this set is a woman in her twenties or thirties in good health and CMV-seropositive.

The chain links TRBV28 to TRBJ2-4; 8 nucleotides agree with TRBD1. The V gene's germline CDR1 is MDHEN and CDR2 SYDVKM. J was trimmed by 8 bases and V by 5 bases; bases with no gene match: 8. The CDR3 has 14 amino acids. The CDR3 loop is CASSVTGARDIQYF. For the CDR3, the DNA is TGTGCCAGCAGTGTGACAGGGGCGAGAGACATTCAGTACTTC.

V usage is TRBV28 and J usage is TRBJ2-7; possible D gene TRBD1, 6 bases. The V gene lost 3 bases and the J gene lost 3 bases, with 9 bases spanning the gap. Germline V gene data show CDR1 as MDHEN and CDR2 as SYDVKM. The CDR3 totals 13 residues. The CDR3: CASSLRQVYEQYF. The CDR3 DNA sequence: TGTGCCAGCAGTTTGAGACAGGTCTACGAGCAGTACTTC.

The V call is TRBV6-6, the J call TRBJ2-1; the D is unclear. V was clipped by 7 bases and J by 5 bases, with 12 bases between them. CDR1 and CDR2 (germline): MNHNY, SVGAGI (reference sequence). This CDR3 contains 13 residues. The CDR3 sequence: CASTNPPNNEQFF. The CDR3 DNA reads TGTGCCAGCACTAACCCCCCTAACAATGAGCAGTTCTTC.

The chain couples TRBV15 to TRBJ2-4; TRBD1 might be the D (6 bases). Germline loops: CDR1 LNHNV, CDR2 YYDKDF (reference sequence). This CDR3 region has 12 residues. V gave up 0 bases and J gave up 15 bases, with 12 bases separating them. The CDR3, as DNA: TGTGCCACCAGCAGAGATCGCACAGGGAGGTACTTC. This sequence encodes CATSRDRTGRYF.

The J gene is TRBJ1-2, the V gene TRBV11-2; D possibly corresponds to TRBD1 (5 bases). V was clipped by 5 bases and J by 4 bases, with 17 bases between them. Germline loops: CDR1 SGHAT, CDR2 FQNNGV. The CDR3 is made up of 15 amino acids. This CDR3 is CASSAGGGVRYGYTF. Here the CDR3 DNA reads TGTGCCAGCAGCGCGGGGGGTGGGGTGCGCTATGGCTACACCTTC.

This chain uses TRBV7-6 with TRBJ2-3, with 8 nucleotides matching TRBD1. The germline V gene encodes CDR1 SGHVS and CDR2 FNYEAQ. This CDR3 has 15 amino acids. Trimming at V came to 6 bases and at J to 2 bases, leaving 7 bases not matched to a gene. The chain's CDR3 is CASSWRQGTTDTQYF. Here the CDR3 DNA reads TGTGCCAGCAGTTGGCGACAGGGGACCACAGATACGCAGTATTTT.

The chain combines TRBV2 with TRBJ2-7; TRBD2 might be the D (6 bases). V was pared by 8 bases and J by 6 bases, with 17 bases between. Per the germline V gene, CDR1 is SNHLY and CDR2 is FYNNEI. The CDR3 is 13 amino acids. The CDR3 sequence: CASAPGAVGEQYF. The CDR3 DNA reads TGTGCCAGCGCGCCGGGAGCCGTGGGCGAGCAGTACTTC.

The rearrangement uses TRBV2 and TRBJ2-5, with 7 bases that match TRBD1. Germline V gene lookup returns CDR1 SNHLY and CDR2 FYNNEI. The CDR3 spans 16 residues. Trimming cost V 8 bases and J 4 bases; bases outside gene matches: 16. This CDR3 is CASRPMGRGTAETQYF. As DNA, the CDR3 is TGTGCCAGCCGACCGATGGGGAGAGGGACAGCAGAGACCCAGTACTTC.

This clone was recorded only once. The chain employs TRBV19 and TRBJ2-3, with TRBD2 identical over 9 bases. Germline CDR1 and CDR2: LNHDA and SQIVND (reference sequence). The CDR3 is 16 residues long. V shed 3 bases, J shed 6 bases, and the junction held 10 bases outside the gene matches. CDR3 coding DNA: TGTGCCAGTAGTATCTTACCTAGCGGGATTCTGGATACGCAGTATTTT. Translated: CASSILPSGILDTQYF.

V usage is TRBV4-1 and J usage is TRBJ1-5; D remains ambiguous. The CDR3 is 15 residues long. The V gene's germline CDR1 is MGHRA and CDR2 YSYEKL. V was pared by 4 bases and J by 2 bases, with 12 bases between. The CDR3 here is CASSLVPGGNQPQHF. CDR3 nucleotides: TGCGCCAGCAGCCTTGTCCCAGGCGGCAATCAGCCCCAGCATTTT.

This rearrangement joins TRBV15 to TRBJ2-5; D may be TRBD1 (5 bases). Looked up from germline, CDR1 is LNHNV and CDR2 is YYDKDF (reference sequence). V lost 4 bases, J lost 0 bases, and 6 bases lay in between. The CDR3 is made up of 13 amino acids. The CDR3: CATSKDNQETQYF. The CDR3 region has the DNA TGTGCCACCAGCAAGGACAACCAAGAGACCCAGTACTTC.

Only one count was recorded for this clone. This chain uses TRBV2 with TRBJ2-1; TRBD2 is a possible D gene (5 bases). The CDR3 is 18 residues long. Between the trimmed V and J ends, which lost 3 bases and 0 bases, there was a span of 18 bases. CDR1 SNHLY and CDR2 FYNNEI come from the germline V gene. The CDR3 coding sequence is TGTGCCAGCAGTGAGTACTTGGGCGGGCCCTTCTCCTACAATGAGCAGTTCTTC. Encoded protein: CASSEYLGGPFSYNEQFF.

The chain carries TRBV29-1 and TRBJ1-3; possible D gene TRBD1, 5 bases. CDR1 SQVTM and CDR2 ANQGSEA come from the germline V gene. V was shortened by 4 bases and J by 0 bases, with 13 bases between the two germline ends. The CDR3 loop spans 15 amino acids. The CDR3 loop reads CSVVVVGGSGNTIYF. The CDR3 coding sequence is TGCAGCGTTGTGGTTGTGGGGGGCTCTGGAAACACCATATATTTT.

The table lists this clone with a count of one. This CDR3 is CAWSPEADGTGELFF. CDR3 coding DNA: TGTGCCTGGAGCCCCGAGGCAGACGGGACCGGGGAGCTGTTTTTT. The chain carries TRBV30 and TRBJ2-2; D gene ambiguous. The germline V gene has CDR1 GTSNPN and CDR2 SVGIG (reference sequence). V shed 3 bases and J shed 5 bases, with 16 bases lying between them. CDR3 size: 15 residues.

The chain carries TRBV4-3 and TRBJ2-3, with 11 bases that match TRBD1. Losses at the gene ends were 4 bases for V and 4 bases for J; bases not matched to a gene: 4. Germline lookup yields CDR1 LGHNA and CDR2 YSLEER. The CDR3 is 15 amino acids. CDR3 sequence reads: CASSLGQGASDTQYF. DNA of the CDR3: TGCGCCAGCAGCCTAGGACAGGGGGCATCAGATACGCAGTATTTT.

The CDR3 DNA reads TGTGCCAGCAGTCCCGGGGGGCCCGGGGAGCTGTTTTTT. Translated: CASSPGGPGELFF. The chain carries TRBV6-5 and TRBJ2-2; perhaps TRBD2 as D (7 bases). The CDR3 runs to 13 residues. V was cut by 5 bases and J by 6 bases, with 10 bases left in between. Germline V gene data show CDR1 as MNHEY and CDR2 as SVGAGI.

The table lists this clone with a count of one. The sample holds other DNA sequences that translate to the same CDR3. The chain joins TRBV5-6 to TRBJ2-7; D call uncertain. V was trimmed by 2 bases and J by 0 bases, leaving 6 bases between them. This CDR3 is 13 amino acids long. The germline V gene encodes CDR1 SGHDT and CDR2 YYEEEE. Here the CDR3 DNA reads TGTGCCAGCAGCTTTGGCAGCTCCTACGAGCAGTACTTC. Its translation is CASSFGSSYEQYF. The full variable domain, its missing parts supplied by reference TRBV5-6 and TRBJ2-7, is DAGVTQSPTHLIKTRGQQVTLRCSPKSGHDTVSWYQQALGQGPQFIFQYYEEEERQRGNFPDRFSGHQFPNYSSELNVNALLLGDSALYLCASSFGSSYEQYFGPGTRLTVT.

This clone has a handful of counts. This chain connects TRBV4-1 to TRBJ2-7; D is unclear. Germline V gene lookup returns CDR1 MGHRA and CDR2 YSYEKL. Trimming left V 1 base short and J 0 bases short, with 10 bases between. CDR3 length: 15 amino acids. This CDR3 reads CASSQVLEHSYEQYF. The CDR3 DNA is TGCGCCAGCAGCCAAGTTCTGGAGCACTCCTACGAGCAGTACTTC.

This clone was observed once. V and J are TRBV5-1 and TRBJ2-7, with 16 bases matching TRBD2. The ends lost 3 bases at V and 0 bases at J; junction bases unmatched: 3. The germline V gene has CDR1 SGHRS and CDR2 YFSETQ. There are 17 residues in the CDR3. The DNA of the CDR3 is TGCGCCAGCAGCTCGGGACTAGCGGGGGGGAGCTCCTACGAGCAGTACTTC. It codes for CASSSGLAGGSSYEQYF. The full variable domain, completed using reference TRBV5-1 and TRBJ2-7, is KAGVTQTPRYLIKTRGQQVTLSCSPISGHRSVSWYQQTPGQGLQFLFEYFSETQRNKGNFPGRFSGRQFSNSRSEMNVSTLELGDSALYLCASSSGLAGGSSYEQYFGPGTRLTVT.

The chain couples TRBV27 to TRBJ1-1; 9 positions match TRBD1. CDR3 length: 17 amino acids. V lost 4 bases and J lost 0; bases outside the gene matches: 9. CDR1 MNHEY and CDR2 SMNVEV come from the germline V gene (reference sequence). CDR3 protein: CASSSNRDRVLNTEAFF. The CDR3 nucleotides read TGTGCCAGCAGTTCGAACCGGGACAGGGTGTTGAACACTGAAGCTTTCTTT.

The chain links TRBV18 to TRBJ1-1, with D possibly being TRBD1 (5 bases). This CDR3 has 13 residues. Germline V gene sequence: CDR1 KGHSH, CDR2 LQKENI. Trimming took 6 bases from V and 1 from J, leaving 9 bases between them. DNA of the CDR3: TGTGCCAGCTCGTCGACAGCGAACACTGAAGCTTTCTTT. Its protein product is CASSSTANTEAFF.

This clone was seen a handful of times. The gene calls are TRBV6-5 and TRBJ2-7, with TRBD1 identical over 7 bases. CDR3 length: 15 residues. With 6 bases clipped from V and 0 bases from J, the junction kept 8 bases outside the gene matches. The germline V gene encodes CDR1 MNHEY and CDR2 SVGAGI. This chain's CDR3 is CASSARTGPSYEQYF. CDR3 DNA: TGTGCCAGCAGCGCTCGGACAGGACCCTCCTACGAGCAGTACTTC.

This sequence joins TRBV2 and TRBJ1-4; 8 bases are a match to TRBD1. V dropped 6 bases and J dropped 6; count of bases not matched to a gene: 6. The germline V gene has CDR1 SNHLY and CDR2 FYNNEI. The CDR3 is 14 residues long. The CDR3 DNA reads as TGTGCCAGCAGCTGGGGACAGGCAGATGAAAAACTGTTTTTT. This sequence encodes CASSWGQADEKLFF.

J is TRBJ2-5 and V is TRBV27; 10 bases are a match to TRBD1. Per the germline V gene, CDR1 is MNHEY and CDR2 is SMNVEV (reference sequence). The CDR3 is 14 amino acids. J gave up 6 bases and V 6 bases, and 7 bases lay outside the gene matches. The CDR3 DNA follows: TGTGCCAGCAGGGCCGGGACAGGGGCGCAGACCCAGTACTTC. This sequence encodes CASRAGTGAQTQYF.

This clone was observed a single time. This chain joins TRBV19 and TRBJ1-5; 8 nucleotides match TRBD1. With 4 bases clipped from V and 7 bases from J, the junction kept 6 bases outside the gene matches. The CDR3 extends over 14 amino acids. From germline, CDR1 is LNHDA and CDR2 SQIVND (reference sequence). The CDR3 loop reads CASSTRTGRQPQHF. The CDR3 DNA sequence: TGTGCCAGTAGTACGAGGACAGGGCGACAGCCCCAGCATTTT.

In its sample, this clone was seen once. The chain has TRBV18 and TRBJ2-1; D is perhaps TRBD1 (6 bases). The CDR3 contains 15 residues. Germline V CDR1 and CDR2: KGHSH, LQKENI. V was clipped by 2 bases and J by 2 bases, with 10 bases between them. CDR3 residues: CASSPYRDAYNEQFF. CDR3 nucleotides: TGTGCCAGCTCACCATACAGGGACGCCTACAATGAGCAGTTCTTC.

The table lists this clone with a few counts. This chain uses TRBV4-1 with TRBJ1-2; a possible D gene is TRBD1 (5 bases). Trimming took 2 bases from V and 9 from J, leaving 7 bases between them. CDR1 is MGHRA and CDR2 is YSYEKL in the germline V gene. This CDR3 has 11 residues. The CDR3 region has the DNA TGCGCCAGCAGCCAACAGGGCCGCTACACCTTC. Its protein product is CASSQQGRYTF.

This chain links TRBV14 with TRBJ2-5; D might be TRBD2 (6 bases). This CDR3 is 15 amino acids long. Germline CDR1 is SGHDN and CDR2 is FVKESK. V lost 0 bases to trimming and J lost 5 bases, with 13 bases between them. The CDR3 spells CASSQEASGGETQYF. CDR3 nucleotide sequence: TGTGCCAGCAGCCAAGAAGCCTCAGGAGGGGAGACCCAGTACTTC.

V usage is TRBV6-1 and J usage is TRBJ2-7; D possibly corresponds to TRBD2 (6 bases). CDR3 length equals 15 residues. V was pared by 0 bases and J by 3 bases, with 12 bases between. Looked up from germline, CDR1 is MNHNS and CDR2 is SASEGT. The CDR3 DNA is TGTGCCAGCAGTGAAGCGGAGGGCCTAAACTACGAGCAGTACTTC. Translating gives CASSEAEGLNYEQYF.

V gene TRBV5-1 combines with J gene TRBJ2-7, with TRBD2 matching 12 bases. The junction had 6 bases not matched to a gene; V was cut back by 4 bases and J by 4 bases. Looked up from germline, CDR1 is SGHRS and CDR2 is YFSETQ. The CDR3 has 15 amino acids. In DNA, the CDR3 is TGCGCCAGCAGCGTCCTAGCGGGAGGGCAATACGAGCAGTACTTC. Its translation: CASSVLAGGQYEQYF.

The V gene is TRBV6-5, the J gene TRBJ1-2; perhaps TRBD1 as D (5 bases). Per germline, CDR1 MNHEY and CDR2 SVGAGI. Trimming took off 6 bases at V and 8 bases at J, with 16 bases between the two ends. This CDR3 spans 13 amino acids. The CDR3 DNA sequence: TGTGCCAGCAGCCAAACGCGGGGGAGCGGCTACACCTTC. Translating gives CASSQTRGSGYTF.